A selection of T cell receptor beta chains follows, all from one sample in a study of PD-1 blockade in classical Hodgkin lymphoma. The assay was immunoSEQ multiplex PCR, and TCRdb's table has in-frame clones only and misses some. This table holds tens of thousands of clones, about three quarters found once. The sample here was peripheral blood mononuclear cells (PBMCs), taken at baseline. The receptors were gathered from a human donor with classical Hodgkin lymphoma. Each CDR3 is given with its conserved first and last residue. D genes are given only for firm matches. Some rows mark clone size as missing; the rest say once, few, many or name a class of expanded clone.

>TRBV21-1|TRBJ1-6|NA|NA
TGTGCCAGCAGCAATCCGATCGCGAGCTCCTATAATTCACCCCTCCACTTT
CASSNPIASSYNSPLHF
>TRBV4-3|TRBJ1-2|NA|NA
TGCGCCAGCAGCCAAGCCCTGGACAGTAACTATGGCTACACCTTC
CASSQALDSNYGYTF
>TRBV2|TRBJ2-2|NA|TRBD1
TGTGCCAGCACACAGGGGGCCGGCGGGGAGCTGTTTTTT
CASTQGAGGELFF
>TRBV6-1|TRBJ2-5|NA|NA
TGTGCCAGCAGAAGGGACGCAGAGGCCCAGTACTTC
CASRRDAEAQYF
>TRBV7-2|TRBJ2-5|once|NA
TGTGCCAGCAGCTTAGGTCCGGAAGAGACCCAGTACTTC
CASSLGPEETQYF
>TRBV4-3|TRBJ2-5|NA|NA
TGCGCCAGCAGCCAAGGCCGGGGCAGCCAAGAGACCCAGTACTTC
CASSQGRGSQETQYF
>TRBV6-5|TRBJ1-2|NA|NA
TGTGCCAGCAGCTCCCTCGGCAGGTACCCCTATGGCTACACCTTC
CASSSLGRYPYGYTF
>TRBV18|TRBJ2-7|NA|NA
TGTGCCAGCTCACCACGTTTCGGGGGAGAGAAGACCTACGAGCAGTACTTC
CASSPRFGGEKTYEQYF
>TRBV7-9|TRBJ2-7|once|TRBD1
TGTGCCAGCAGCTCAAGCCGGGACAGGGGTCCCTACGAGCAGTACTTC
CASSSSRDRGPYEQYF
>TRBV5-1|TRBJ2-2|NA|TRBD1
TGCGCCAGCACCAATCTACCGGGACAGGGTTACACCGGGGAGCTGTTTTTT
CASTNLPGQGYTGELFF
>TRBV7-2|TRBJ2-5|NA|NA
TGTGCCAGCAGCTTATATAGGGTTCTGGAGACCCAGTACTTC
CASSLYRVLETQYF
>TRBV9|TRBJ1-1|NA|NA
TGTGCCAGCAGCGTTGGTGGGCAGGGCACTGAAGCTTTCTTT
CASSVGGQGTEAFF
>TRBV18|TRBJ2-1|NA|NA
TGTGCCAGCTCACCACCATCCACCTACAATGAGCAGTTCTTC
CASSPPSTYNEQFF
>TRBV2|TRBJ2-5|NA|NA
TGTGCCAGCAGTGCCGGCGCGAAGTGGGGGGTCCAAGAGACCCAGTACTTC
CASSAGAKWGVQETQYF
>TRBV15|TRBJ2-1|NA|NA
TGTGCCACCAGCAGAGCAGGTGGGGTCGAGCAGTTCTTC
CATSRAGGVEQFF
>TRBV6-6|TRBJ2-1|NA|TRBD1
TGTGCCAGCAGTGCAACAGGGGGCTCCTACAATGAGCAGTTCTTC
CASSATGGSYNEQFF
>TRBV7-9|TRBJ1-6|NA|TRBD1
TGTGCCAGCAGCTTGTTCAGCCAGGGGGGAGGTTGGAATTCACCCCTCCACTTT
CASSLFSQGGGWNSPLHF
>TRBV13|TRBJ2-2|NA|NA
TGTGCCAGCAGCGGAGTTCAGGGGGGCGGGGAGCTGTTTTTT
CASSGVQGGGELFF